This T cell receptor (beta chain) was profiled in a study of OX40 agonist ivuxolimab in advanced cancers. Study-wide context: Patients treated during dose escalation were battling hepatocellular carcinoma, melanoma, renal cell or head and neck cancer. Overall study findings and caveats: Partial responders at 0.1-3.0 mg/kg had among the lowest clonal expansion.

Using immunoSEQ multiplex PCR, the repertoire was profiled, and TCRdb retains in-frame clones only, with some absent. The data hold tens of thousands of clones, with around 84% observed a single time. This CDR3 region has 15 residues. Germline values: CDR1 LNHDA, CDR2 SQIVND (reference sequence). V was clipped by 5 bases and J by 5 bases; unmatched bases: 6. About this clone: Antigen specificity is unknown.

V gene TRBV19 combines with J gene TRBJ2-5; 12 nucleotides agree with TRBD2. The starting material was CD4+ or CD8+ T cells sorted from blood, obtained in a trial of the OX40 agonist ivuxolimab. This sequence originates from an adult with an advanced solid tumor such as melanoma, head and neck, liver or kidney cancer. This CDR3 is CASSPRLAGVETQYF. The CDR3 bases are TGTGCCAGTAGTCCCCGACTAGCGGGAGTCGAGACCCAGTACTTC.